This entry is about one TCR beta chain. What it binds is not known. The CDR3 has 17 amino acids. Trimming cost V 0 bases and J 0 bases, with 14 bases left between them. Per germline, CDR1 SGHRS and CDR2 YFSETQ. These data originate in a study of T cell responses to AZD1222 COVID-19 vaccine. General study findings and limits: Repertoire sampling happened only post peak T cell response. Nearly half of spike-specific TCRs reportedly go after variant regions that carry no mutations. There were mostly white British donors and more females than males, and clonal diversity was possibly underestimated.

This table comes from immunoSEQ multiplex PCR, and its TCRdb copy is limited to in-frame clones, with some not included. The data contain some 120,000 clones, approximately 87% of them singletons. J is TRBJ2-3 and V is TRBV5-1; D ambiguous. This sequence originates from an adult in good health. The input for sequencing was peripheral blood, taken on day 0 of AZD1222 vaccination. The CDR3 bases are TGCGCCAGCAGCTTGGCCATAGGCAATCCTAGCACAGATACGCAGTATTTT. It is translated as CASSLAIGNPSTDTQYF.